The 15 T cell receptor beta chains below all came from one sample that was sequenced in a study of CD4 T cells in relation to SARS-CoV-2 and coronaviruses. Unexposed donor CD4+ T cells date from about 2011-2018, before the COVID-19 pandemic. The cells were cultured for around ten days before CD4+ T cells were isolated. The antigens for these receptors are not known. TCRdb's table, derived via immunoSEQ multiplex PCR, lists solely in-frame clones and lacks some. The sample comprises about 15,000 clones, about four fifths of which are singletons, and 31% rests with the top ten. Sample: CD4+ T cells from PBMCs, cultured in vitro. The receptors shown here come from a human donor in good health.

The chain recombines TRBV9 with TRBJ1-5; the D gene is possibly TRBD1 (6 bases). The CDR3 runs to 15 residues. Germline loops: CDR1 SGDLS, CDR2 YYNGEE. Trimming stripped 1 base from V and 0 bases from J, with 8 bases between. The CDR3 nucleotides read TGTGCCAGCAGCGTACTACAGGGTAGCAATCAGCCCCAGCATTTT. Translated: CASSVLQGSNQPQHF.

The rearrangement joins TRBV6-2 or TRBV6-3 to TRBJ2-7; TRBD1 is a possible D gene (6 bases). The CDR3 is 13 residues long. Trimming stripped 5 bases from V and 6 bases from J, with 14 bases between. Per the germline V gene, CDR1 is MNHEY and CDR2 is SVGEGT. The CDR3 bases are TGTGCCAGCAGTAAACAGGGCGTTGGCGAGCAGTACTTC. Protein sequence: CASSKQGVGEQYF.

Here the CDR3 DNA reads TGTGCCAGCTCACCTGAAAGTCAAGAGACCCAGTACTTC. Encoded protein: CASSPESQETQYF. The rearrangement joins TRBV18 to TRBJ2-5; no clear D gene. V lost 3 bases and J 2 bases, leaving 7 bases between the germline ends. From germline, CDR1 is KGHSH and CDR2 LQKENI. The CDR3 sequence is 13 residues long.

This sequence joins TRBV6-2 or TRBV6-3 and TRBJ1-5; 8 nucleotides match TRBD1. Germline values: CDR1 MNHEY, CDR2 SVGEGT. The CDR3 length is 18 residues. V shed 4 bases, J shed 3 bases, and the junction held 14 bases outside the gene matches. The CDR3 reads CASSLLGSRGRSNQPQHF. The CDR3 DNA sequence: TGTGCCAGCAGTTTGCTGGGATCCAGGGGGCGATCCAATCAGCCCCAGCATTTT.

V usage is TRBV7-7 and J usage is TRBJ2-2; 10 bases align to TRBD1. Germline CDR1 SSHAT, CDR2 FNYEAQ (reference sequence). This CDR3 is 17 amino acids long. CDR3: CASASAPGQGSTGELFF. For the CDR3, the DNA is TGTGCTAGCGCTAGTGCACCGGGACAGGGGTCCACCGGGGAGCTGTTTTTT.

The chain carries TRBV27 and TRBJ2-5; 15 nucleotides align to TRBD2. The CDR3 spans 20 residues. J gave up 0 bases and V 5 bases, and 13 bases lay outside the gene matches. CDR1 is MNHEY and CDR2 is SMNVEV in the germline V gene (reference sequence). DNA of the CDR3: TGTGCCAGCAGTCCCCTGGGACTAGCGGGGGGCAGGGCCTACCAAGAGACCCAGTACTTC. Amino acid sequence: CASSPLGLAGGRAYQETQYF.

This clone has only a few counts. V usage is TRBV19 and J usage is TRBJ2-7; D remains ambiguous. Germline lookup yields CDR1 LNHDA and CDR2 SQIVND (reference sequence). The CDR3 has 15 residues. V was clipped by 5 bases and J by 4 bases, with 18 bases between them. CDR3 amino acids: CASSEARQSIYEQYF. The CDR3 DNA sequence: TGTGCCAGTAGTGAGGCTCGTCAGTCAATATACGAGCAGTACTTC.

CDR3 coding DNA: TGTGCCAGCAGCTTAGGAGGTTCCAGCACAGATACGCAGTATTTT. It specifies CASSLGGSSTDTQYF. This chain connects TRBV11-3 to TRBJ2-3; no clear D gene. V was clipped by 1 base and J by 0 bases, with 8 bases between them. Germline CDR1 and CDR2: SGHNT and YENEEA. The CDR3 sequence is 15 residues long.

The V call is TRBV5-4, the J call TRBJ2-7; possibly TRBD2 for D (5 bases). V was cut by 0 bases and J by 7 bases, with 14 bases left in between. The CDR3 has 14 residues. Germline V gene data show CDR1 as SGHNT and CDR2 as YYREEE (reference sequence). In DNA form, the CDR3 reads TGTGCCAGCAGCTTGGGAACCCAGGCGGGTGAGCAGTACTTC. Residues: CASSLGTQAGEQYF.

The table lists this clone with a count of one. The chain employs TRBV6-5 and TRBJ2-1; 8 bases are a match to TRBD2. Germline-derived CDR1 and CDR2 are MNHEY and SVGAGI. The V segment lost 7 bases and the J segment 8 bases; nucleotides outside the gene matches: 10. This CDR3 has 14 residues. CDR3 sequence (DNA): TGTGCCAGCACTAGGCTAGCGGGCTTCGATGAGCAGTTCTTC. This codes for CASTRLAGFDEQFF.

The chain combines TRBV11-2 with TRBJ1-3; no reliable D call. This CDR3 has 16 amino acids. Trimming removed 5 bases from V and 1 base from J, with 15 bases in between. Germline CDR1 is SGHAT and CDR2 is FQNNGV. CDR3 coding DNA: TGTGCCAGCAGCCTTCCCCTTGACCCTTCTGGAAACACCATATATTTT. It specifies CASSLPLDPSGNTIYF.

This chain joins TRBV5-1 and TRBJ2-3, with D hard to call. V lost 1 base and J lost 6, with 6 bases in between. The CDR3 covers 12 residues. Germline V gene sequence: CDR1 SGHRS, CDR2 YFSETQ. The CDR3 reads CASSLSVDTQYF. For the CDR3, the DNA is TGCGCCAGCAGCTTGTCGGTGGATACGCAGTATTTT.

The CDR3 nucleotides read TGTGCCAGCAGCTTCTCTACCGGACTAGCGGGAGAGCAGTACTTC. As protein: CASSFSTGLAGEQYF. The chain has TRBV7-2 and TRBJ2-7, with 12 bases aligning to TRBD2. Germline-derived CDR1 and CDR2 are SGHTA and FQGNSA. V shed 3 bases, J shed 7 bases, and the junction held 7 bases outside the gene matches. CDR3 length: 15 amino acids.

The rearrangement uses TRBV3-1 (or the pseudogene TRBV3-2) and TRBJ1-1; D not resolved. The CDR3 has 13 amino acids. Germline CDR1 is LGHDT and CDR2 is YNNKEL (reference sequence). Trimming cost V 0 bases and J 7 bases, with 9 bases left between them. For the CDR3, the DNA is TGTGCCAGCAGCCAAGAATCTTGGGGTGAAGCTTTCTTT. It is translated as CASSQESWGEAFF.

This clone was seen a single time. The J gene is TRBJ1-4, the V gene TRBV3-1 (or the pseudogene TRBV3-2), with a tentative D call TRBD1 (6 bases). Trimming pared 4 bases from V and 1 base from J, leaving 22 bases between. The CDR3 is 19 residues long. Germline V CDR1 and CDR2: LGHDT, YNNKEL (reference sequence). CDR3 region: CASSPLGGASLQTNEKLFF. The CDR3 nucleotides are TGTGCCAGCAGCCCCCTTGGGGGGGCCAGCCTTCAAACTAATGAAAAACTGTTTTTT.